These 30 T cell receptor beta chains were sequenced from one sample in a study of blood T cells in healthy people across ages. Then a second PCR, running roughly 6 to 11 cycles, was carried out with a sample-barcoded 5' primer and a J-beta primer mix. Each CDR3 protein is one row after TCRdb ran MiXCR on the 5' RACE reads. The sample includes some 900,000 distinct CDR3 sequences, about 48% of them seen just once. Sequencing used blood. The receptor source for this set is a man aged 30 to 45 in good health.

The V gene is TRBV4-1, the J gene TRBJ2-7; a weak D match, TRBD2 (7 bases). Germline V gives CDR1 MGHRA, CDR2 YSYEKL. The CDR3 spans 17 residues. V was pared by 1 base and J by 0 bases, with 16 bases between. CDR3 bases: TGCGCCAGCAGCCAAGGAGAAGGGGGGGATCCCTCCTACGAGCAGTACTTC. Its translation is CASSQGEGGDPSYEQYF.

The CDR3 region has the DNA TGCAGTGCTAGAGATATTCAGGCCGGGCAAGAGACCCAGTTCTTC. Translated: CSARDIQAGQETQFF. The J gene is TRBJ2-5, the V gene TRBV20-1; D remains ambiguous. The better agreement between TRBJ2-1 and the DNA end casts doubt on the J call. The CDR3 is 15 residues long. CDR1 DFQATT and CDR2 SNEGSKA come from the germline V gene (reference sequence).

The chain links TRBV6-5 to TRBJ2-5; the match to TRBD1 covers 8 bases. The CDR3 is 13 amino acids. Germline values: CDR1 MNHEY, CDR2 SVGAGI. Losses at the gene ends were 5 bases for V and 1 base for J; bases not matched to a gene: 0. The CDR3 reads CASSTGGQETQYF. The CDR3 DNA is TGTGCCAGCAGTACAGGGGGCCAAGAGACCCAGTACTTC.

As for this clonotype: Being one base from a much bigger clone, this may be a read error. This rearrangement joins TRBV4-3 to TRBJ2-1; 10 positions match TRBD1. V was clipped by 0 bases and J by 13 bases; unmatched bases: 12. The CDR3 consists of 16 residues. Germline lookup yields CDR1 LGHNA and CDR2 YSLEER. CDR3: CASSQDRGTGVKTQFF. DNA for the CDR3: TGCGCCAGCAGCCAAGATAGGGGGACAGGGGTAAAGACCCAGTTCTTC.

This clonotype has just a few counts. V and J are TRBV20-1 and TRBJ1-2; no reliable D call. The germline V and J ends were trimmed by 0 bases and 4 bases, with 9 bases remaining between them. Germline values: CDR1 DFQATT, CDR2 SNEGSKA (reference sequence). The CDR3 covers 13 residues. The CDR3 is CSARDTDFYGYTF. The CDR3 region has the DNA TGCAGTGCTAGAGATACAGACTTCTATGGCTACACCTTC.

The chain has TRBV7-2 and TRBJ1-2; the match to TRBD1 covers 7 bases. The CDR3 consists of 11 residues. The J segment lost 13 bases and the V segment lost 1 base, leaving 3 bases of the junction unmatched. CDR1 is SGHTA and CDR2 is FQGNSA in the germline V gene. The DNA of the CDR3 is TGTGCCAGCAGCTTAGGGGAGGGGGCCACCTTC. Protein: CASSLGEGATF. Filled out from reference TRBV7-2 and TRBJ1-2, the complete variable domain reads GAGVSQSPSNKVTEKGKDVELRCDPISGHTALYWYRQSLGQGLEFLIYFQGNSAPDKSGLPSDRFSAERTGGSVSTLTIQRTQQEDSAVYLCASSLGEGATFGSGTRLTVV.

This clonotype was seen ten or more times. CDR3 nucleotides: TGTGCCAGCAGCCAGCCCCGACAGGTTGGGGGCTACACCTTC. It encodes CASSQPRQVGGYTF. This chain joins TRBV3-1 and TRBJ1-2, with D possibly matching TRBD1 (6 bases). The germline V gene has CDR1 LGHDT and CDR2 YNNKEL (reference sequence). V was clipped by 3 bases and J by 8 bases, with 16 bases between them. The CDR3 runs 14 residues. The whole variable domain, filled in from reference TRBV3-1 and TRBJ1-2, reads DTAVSQTPKYLVTQMGNDKSIKCEQNLGHDTMYWYKQDSKKFLKIMFSYNNKELIINETVPNRFSPKSPDKAHLNLHINSLELGDSAVYFCASSQPRQVGGYTFGSGTRLTVV.

This clonotype showed up just a few times. The rearrangement joins TRBV30 to TRBJ2-1; possibly TRBD2 for D (7 bases). The CDR3 runs 14 residues. V dropped 1 base and J dropped 4 bases, with 11 bases sitting between them. Germline CDR1 reads GTSNPN; CDR2 reads SVGIG (reference sequence). CDR3 region: CAWSGGGLYNEQFF. The CDR3 DNA reads as TGTGCCTGGAGTGGGGGGGGCCTATACAATGAGCAGTTCTTC.

The CDR3 is CASSTSGTVYEQYF. The CDR3 bases are TGTGCCAGCAGCACATCCGGGACAGTATACGAGCAGTACTTC. The J gene is TRBJ2-7, the V gene TRBV7-9, with TRBD1 matching 7 bases. The CDR3 length is 14 residues. Germline-derived CDR1 and CDR2 are SEHNR and FQNEAQ (reference sequence). Trimming cost V 5 bases and J 4 bases; bases outside gene matches: 8.

The rearrangement uses TRBV9 and TRBJ1-5; D call uncertain. CDR1 is SGDLS and CDR2 is YYNGEE in the germline V gene. Trimming pared 4 bases from V and 4 bases from J, leaving 15 bases between. The CDR3 contains 15 residues. This CDR3 is CASSTGPGGNQPQHF. The CDR3, as DNA: TGTGCCAGCAGCACCGGGCCCGGAGGAAATCAGCCCCAGCATTTT.

This clonotype was counted between two and nine times. The chain links TRBV20-1 to TRBJ2-3; D ambiguous. The CDR3 covers 13 residues. Germline CDR1 is DFQATT and CDR2 is SNEGSKA (reference sequence). V was trimmed by 6 bases and J by 5 bases, leaving 15 bases between them. The DNA of the CDR3 is TGCAGTGCCGGTGCGCGACTTGGAGATACGCAGTATTTT. Protein sequence: CSAGARLGDTQYF.

The chain has TRBV7-2 and TRBJ2-7; D may be TRBD1 or TRBD2 (6 bases each). CDR3 length equals 15 residues. Germline CDR1 reads SGHTA; CDR2 reads FQGNSA. V was clipped by 4 bases and J by 1 base, with 14 bases between them. DNA for the CDR3: TGTGCCAGCAGCTCCATAGGGGGGCGTTCCTACGAGCAGTACTTC. Its translation is CASSSIGGRSYEQYF.

The chain links TRBV3-1 to TRBJ2-3, with no clear D. Germline CDR1 reads LGHDT; CDR2 reads YNNKEL (reference sequence). The V end lost 0 bases, the J end lost 5 bases, and 6 bases lay between the germline ends. The CDR3 covers 13 residues. CDR3 nucleotide sequence: TGTGCCAGCAGCCAAGAATTAATAGATACGCAGTATTTT. It codes for CASSQELIDTQYF.

V and J are TRBV7-9 and TRBJ2-2; D is possibly TRBD2 (6 bases). Germline CDR1 and CDR2: SEHNR and FQNEAQ (reference sequence). Trimming shortened V by 6 bases and J by 7 bases, and 12 bases separated the two germline ends. The CDR3 runs 13 residues. The CDR3 region is CASRLAGHGELFF. The CDR3 nucleotides are TGTGCCAGCAGACTTGCGGGGCACGGGGAGCTGTTTTTT.

The chain couples TRBV19 to TRBJ1-2; D may be TRBD1 (5 bases). V lost 1 base to trimming and J lost 7 bases, with 13 bases between them. Germline V gives CDR1 LNHDA, CDR2 SQIVND (reference sequence). The CDR3 is 14 amino acids. This CDR3 is CASSIAPGQSGYTF. DNA for the CDR3: TGTGCCAGTAGTATAGCCCCAGGGCAGAGTGGCTACACCTTC.

The rearrangement joins TRBV27 to TRBJ2-7; D remains unclear. Germline-derived CDR1 and CDR2 are MNHEY and SMNVEV (reference sequence). V was pared by 7 bases and J by 7 bases, with 14 bases between. There are 12 residues in the CDR3. In DNA form, the CDR3 reads TGTGCCAGCAAGGCGTCCCTCGGAGAGCAGTACTTC. It codes for CASKASLGEQYF.

Only a few counts were recorded for this clonotype. This chain connects TRBV28 to TRBJ2-1; 11 bases match TRBD1. Germline-derived CDR1 and CDR2 are MDHEN and SYDVKM. The CDR3 length is 16 residues. Germline trimming cut 4 bases from V and 6 bases from J; bases unmatched to any gene: 8. In nucleotides, the CDR3 is TGTGCCAGCAGTTACCTTCGCGGGACAGGGGGCAATGAGCAGTTCTTC. Its protein is CASSYLRGTGGNEQFF.

This clonotype was observed a handful of times. The CDR3 loop reads CSASVAGAEGTDTQYF. DNA of the CDR3: TGCAGTGCTTCTGTAGCGGGGGCTGAAGGCACAGATACGCAGTATTTT. The chain uses TRBV20-1 and TRBJ2-3, with TRBD2 identical over 9 bases. Per germline, CDR1 DFQATT and CDR2 SNEGSKA (reference sequence). The CDR3 has 16 amino acids. After removal of 5 bases from V and 1 base from J, the junction contained 10 bases not matched to a gene.

The V call is TRBV6-5, the J call TRBJ2-3; D not certain. The CDR3 spans 14 residues. The V end lost 0 bases, the J end lost 4 bases, and 8 bases lay between the germline ends. CDR1 is MNHEY and CDR2 is SVGAGI in the germline V gene. CDR3 DNA sequence: TGTGCCAGCAGTTACTCGGTGGCGGCAGATACGCAGTATTTT. Encoded protein: CASSYSVAADTQYF.

The chain uses TRBV6-7 and TRBJ2-1; 11 bases line up with TRBD2. TRBV6-7 is identified as an open reading frame with a role that is uncertain. This CDR3 has 17 residues. After removal of 4 bases from V and 4 bases from J, the junction contained 9 bases not matched to a gene. CDR3 DNA: TGTGCCAGCAGTTCGCATCTTACTAGCGGGGGTTACAATGAGCAGTTCTTC. It encodes CASSSHLTSGGYNEQFF.

The gene calls are TRBV2 and TRBJ1-5; D is uncertain. The CDR3 is 13 amino acids. V was trimmed by 6 bases and J by 5 bases, leaving 11 bases between them. Germline CDR1 is SNHLY and CDR2 is FYNNEI. CDR3: CASSRWEDQPQHF. The CDR3 bases are TGTGCCAGCAGCCGGTGGGAGGATCAGCCCCAGCATTTT.

This clonotype was found many times. The chain uses TRBV29-1 and TRBJ2-5; possibly TRBD1 for D (6 bases). CDR1 is SQVTM, CDR2 ANQGSEA, per germline. Deletions cut 3 bases from V and 2 bases from J, with 19 bases between. The CDR3 has 16 amino acids. This chain's CDR3 is CSVDGLRTDPQETQYF. CDR3 nucleotides: TGCAGCGTTGACGGACTCAGGACAGACCCTCAAGAGACCCAGTACTTC.

A few counts support this clonotype. This chain joins TRBV3-1 and TRBJ1-2; 7 bases are a match to TRBD1. Germline V gene data show CDR1 as LGHDT and CDR2 as YNNKEL (reference sequence). The trim removed 2 bases at V and 1 base at J, leaving 7 bases unmatched. CDR3 length equals 16 residues. CDR3 sequence reads: CASSQSGGTVNYGYTF. The DNA for the CDR3 is TGTGCCAGCAGCCAATCAGGCGGGACAGTTAACTATGGCTACACCTTC.

This sequence joins TRBV28 and TRBJ2-1; the D gene is possibly TRBD1 (6 bases). The CDR3 runs 19 residues. Trimming pared 5 bases from V and 0 bases from J, leaving 23 bases between. Germline loops: CDR1 MDHEN, CDR2 SYDVKM. CDR3 protein: CASSGLLRDTSLSYNEQFF. The CDR3 nucleotides are TGTGCCAGCAGTGGGCTGCTCCGGGACACCTCTCTCTCCTACAATGAGCAGTTCTTC.

The CDR3 region has the DNA TGTGCCACCAGTGACCCTAGACGACTAGCGGATACGCAGTATTTT. It translates to CATSDPRRLADTQYF. The rearrangement links TRBV24-1 to TRBJ2-3; TRBD2 agrees at 8 bases. This CDR3 has 15 amino acids. Trimming cost V 4 bases and J 6 bases; bases outside gene matches: 8. CDR1 KGHDR and CDR2 SFDVKD come from the germline V gene.

This clonotype was counted only a few times. V and J are TRBV3-1 and TRBJ1-2; D unclear. This CDR3 has 12 amino acids. The germline V gene encodes CDR1 LGHDT and CDR2 YNNKEL (reference sequence). With 0 bases removed from V and 11 bases from J, the gap between germline ends came to 10 bases. The CDR3 here is CASSQEARVYTF. CDR3 nucleotide sequence: TGTGCCAGCAGCCAAGAGGCTCGTGTTTACACCTTC. The full variable domain, with the rest looked up from reference TRBV3-1 and TRBJ1-2, is DTAVSQTPKYLVTQMGNDKSIKCEQNLGHDTMYWYKQDSKKFLKIMFSYNNKELIINETVPNRFSPKSPDKAHLNLHINSLELGDSAVYFCASSQEARVYTFGSGTRLTVV.

The rearrangement uses TRBV29-1 and TRBJ1-5; D ambiguous. Germline V gives CDR1 SQVTM, CDR2 ANQGSEA. This CDR3 region has 13 residues. The ends were cut back, 8 bases at V and 3 bases at J, with 14 bases in the middle. CDR3 sequence: CSTRTDANQPQHF. The CDR3 DNA reads as TGCAGCACCCGGACGGATGCCAATCAGCCCCAGCATTTT.

V and J are TRBV11-2 and TRBJ2-3; maybe TRBD1 (5 bases). This CDR3 comprises 15 residues. CDR1 SGHAT and CDR2 FQNNGV come from the germline V gene. The V end was cut by 5 bases, the J end by 4 bases, with 16 bases between. In DNA, the CDR3 is TGTGCCAGCAGCCCCTTGTGGCAGGGTGCAGATACGCAGTATTTT. Translating gives CASSPLWQGADTQYF.

There are a few counts of this clonotype. This sequence joins TRBV29-1 and TRBJ2-1; the D gene is possibly TRBD2 (5 bases). The CDR3 has 11 residues. The V gene's germline CDR1 is SQVTM and CDR2 ANQGSEA. V shed 6 bases and J shed 10 bases, with 13 bases lying between them. The CDR3 is CSVRAPAEQFF. CDR3 nucleotides: TGCAGCGTGAGGGCCCCAGCCGAGCAGTTCTTC.

V usage is TRBV11-3 and J usage is TRBJ2-1; 9 nucleotides agree with TRBD2. Germline-derived CDR1 and CDR2 are SGHNT and YENEEA. CDR3 length: 16 residues. Trimming took 3 bases from V and 4 from J; bases not matched to a gene: 7. The CDR3 sequence is CASSFSGAGGYNEQFF. The CDR3 region has the DNA TGTGCCAGCAGCTTCAGCGGAGCGGGGGGTTACAATGAGCAGTTCTTC. Variable domain in full (rest from reference TRBV11-3 and TRBJ2-1): EAGVVQSPRYKIIEKKQPVAFWCNPISGHNTLYWYLQNLGQGPELLIRYENEEAVDDSQLPKDRFSAERLKGVDSTLKIQPAELGDSAVYLCASSFSGAGGYNEQFFGPGTRLTVL.